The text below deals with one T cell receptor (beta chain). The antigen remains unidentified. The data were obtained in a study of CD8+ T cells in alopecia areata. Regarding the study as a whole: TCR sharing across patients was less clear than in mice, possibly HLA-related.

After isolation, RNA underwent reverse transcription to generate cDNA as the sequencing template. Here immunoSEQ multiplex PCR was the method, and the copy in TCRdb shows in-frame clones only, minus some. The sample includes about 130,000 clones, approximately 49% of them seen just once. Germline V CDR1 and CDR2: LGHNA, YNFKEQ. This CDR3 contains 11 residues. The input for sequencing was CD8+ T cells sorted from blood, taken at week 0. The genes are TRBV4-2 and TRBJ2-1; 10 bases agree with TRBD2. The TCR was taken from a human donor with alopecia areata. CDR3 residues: CGTSGVNEQFF. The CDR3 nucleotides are TGTGGAACTAGCGGGGTCAATGAGCAGTTCTTC.